These 11 T cell receptor beta chains were sequenced from one sample in a study of blood T cell repertoires in COVID-19. TCRdb's copy holds only in-frame clones and misses some; the assay was immunoSEQ multiplex PCR. The repertoire includes a few hundred thousand clones, roughly nine tenths of them detected once, and around 10% sits in the top ten. What was sequenced was peripheral blood. All receptors come from a woman aged 25-40 years with COVID-19, enrolled during active disease.

The chain has TRBV19 and TRBJ2-5; 9 nucleotides line up with TRBD1. This CDR3 spans 15 amino acids. CDR1 LNHDA and CDR2 SQIVND come from the germline V gene (reference sequence). Trimming removed 6 bases from V and 1 base from J; junction bases left unmatched: 6. The CDR3 coding sequence is TGTGCCAGTAGGCGGACAGGGGTGGCCCAAGAGACCCAGTACTTC. Translating gives CASRRTGVAQETQYF.

The chain links TRBV4-1 to TRBJ1-3, with 9 nucleotides matching TRBD1. Germline V lookup: CDR1 MGHRA, CDR2 YSYEKL. This CDR3 comprises 16 residues. V shed 4 bases, J shed 0 bases, and the junction held 4 bases outside the gene matches. The CDR3 bases are TGCGCCAGCAGCCGAACGGACAGGGGCTCTGGAAACACCATATATTTT. Its protein is CASSRTDRGSGNTIYF.

This clone was seen a few times. CDR3 in amino acids: CASSFLNGNTIYF. The CDR3 DNA is TGTGCCAGCAGCTTTCTTAATGGAAACACCATATATTTT. The chain uses TRBV7-9 and TRBJ1-3; no definite D call. Trimming shortened V by 3 bases and J by 3 bases, and 6 bases separated the two germline ends. CDR1 SEHNR and CDR2 FQNEAQ come from the germline V gene (reference sequence). The CDR3 covers 13 residues.

This clone was picked up one time. The chain combines TRBV4-2 with TRBJ1-6; a possible D gene is TRBD1 (6 bases). Germline-derived CDR1 and CDR2 are LGHNA and YNFKEQ. V dropped 6 bases and J dropped 8 bases, with 14 bases sitting between them. CDR3 length: 14 residues. CDR3 DNA: TGTGCCAGCAGTCAGGGACACCCTGATTCACCCCTCCACTTT. Its protein product is CASSQGHPDSPLHF.

The V call is TRBV18, the J call TRBJ1-1; TRBD1 matches 7 bases. This CDR3 region has 16 residues. Per germline, CDR1 KGHSH and CDR2 LQKENI. The V gene end was trimmed by 3 bases and the J gene end by 4 bases; junction bases not matched to a gene: 11. Written as DNA, the CDR3 is TGTGCCAGCTCACCCACCGTAGGGGGCGCGGGCACTGAAGCTTTCTTT. It translates to CASSPTVGGAGTEAFF. Using reference TRBV18 and TRBJ1-1 for the parts outside the CDR3, the full variable domain is NAGVMQNPRHLVRRRGQEARLRCSPMKGHSHVYWYRQLPEEGLKFMVYLQKENIIDESGMPKERFSAEFPKEGPSILRIQQVVRGDSAAYFCASSPTVGGAGTEAFFGQGTRLTVV.

This chain connects TRBV18 to TRBJ1-4; 11 bases are a match to TRBD1. Germline CDR1 is KGHSH and CDR2 is LQKENI. The J segment lost 3 bases and the V segment lost 1 base, leaving 7 bases of the junction unmatched. This CDR3 region has 18 residues. This CDR3 is CASSPQRTGGAANEKLFF. CDR3 sequence (DNA): TGTGCCAGCTCACCACAGCGGACAGGGGGCGCGGCTAATGAAAAACTGTTTTTT. Full variable domain (outside the CDR3, taken from reference TRBV18 and TRBJ1-4): NAGVMQNPRHLVRRRGQEARLRCSPMKGHSHVYWYRQLPEEGLKFMVYLQKENIIDESGMPKERFSAEFPKEGPSILRIQQVVRGDSAAYFCASSPQRTGGAANEKLFFGSGTQLSVL.

J is TRBJ2-5 and V is TRBV18; a weak D match, TRBD2 (6 bases). CDR1 and CDR2 from the germline V gene are KGHSH and LQKENI. CDR3 length: 13 amino acids. V was shortened by 4 bases and J by 2 bases, with 8 bases between the two germline ends. The CDR3 region is CASSRGEQETQYF. DNA for the CDR3: TGTGCCAGCTCACGCGGGGAGCAAGAGACCCAGTACTTC.

The genes are TRBV27 and TRBJ1-2, with 7 bases fitting TRBD1. Germline-derived CDR1 and CDR2 are MNHEY and SMNVEV (reference sequence). This CDR3 is 14 amino acids long. After removal of 7 bases from V and 4 bases from J, the junction contained 9 bases not matched to a gene. CDR3 sequence reads: CASKPGGDSYGYTF. The CDR3 bases are TGTGCCAGCAAACCGGGGGGGGACAGCTATGGCTACACCTTC.

This chain links TRBV27 with TRBJ1-1; D may be TRBD1 (5 bases). Germline V gene sequence: CDR1 MNHEY, CDR2 SMNVEV (reference sequence). Trimming removed 3 bases from V and 6 bases from J, with 11 bases in between. The CDR3 has 13 residues. DNA of the CDR3: TGTGCCAGCAGTTTCCAGGGAGGTCCTGAAGCTTTCTTT. Amino acids: CASSFQGGPEAFF.

V usage is TRBV1 and J usage is TRBJ1-2. TRBV1 is noted as a pseudogene. The CDR3 covers 11 residues. CDR3 sequence reads: CTSSQFRGYTF. The CDR3 DNA reads as TGCACCAGCAGCCAGTTCCGGGGCTACACCTTC.

The gene calls are TRBV10-1 and TRBJ2-1, with TRBD2 matching 9 bases. Germline trimming cut 2 bases from V and 8 bases from J; bases unmatched to any gene: 10. The CDR3 consists of 16 residues. CDR1 and CDR2 (germline): WNHNN, SYGVQD (reference sequence). The CDR3 region has the DNA TGCGCCAGCAGTGAGATGACGGGACTAGCCCGGGATGAGCAGTTCTTC. The encoded protein is CASSEMTGLARDEQFF.